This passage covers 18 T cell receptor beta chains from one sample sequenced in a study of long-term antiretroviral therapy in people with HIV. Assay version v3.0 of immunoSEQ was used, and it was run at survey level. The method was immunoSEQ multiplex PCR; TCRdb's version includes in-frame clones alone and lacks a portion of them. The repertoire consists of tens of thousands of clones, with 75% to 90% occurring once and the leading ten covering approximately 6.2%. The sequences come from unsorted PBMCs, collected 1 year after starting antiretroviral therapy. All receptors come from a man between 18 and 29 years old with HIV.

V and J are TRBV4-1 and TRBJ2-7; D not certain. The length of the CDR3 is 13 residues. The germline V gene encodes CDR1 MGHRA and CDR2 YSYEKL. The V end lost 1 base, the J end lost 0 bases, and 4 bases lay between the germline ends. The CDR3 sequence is CASSQVSSYEQYF. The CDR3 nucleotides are TGCGCCAGCAGCCAAGTCAGCTCCTACGAGCAGTACTTC.

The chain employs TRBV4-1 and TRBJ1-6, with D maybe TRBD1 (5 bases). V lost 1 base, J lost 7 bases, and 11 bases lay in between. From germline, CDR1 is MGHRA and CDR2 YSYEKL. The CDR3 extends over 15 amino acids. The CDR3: CASSQAARENSPLHF. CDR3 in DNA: TGCGCCAGCAGCCAAGCGGCCAGGGAGAATTCACCCCTCCACTTT.

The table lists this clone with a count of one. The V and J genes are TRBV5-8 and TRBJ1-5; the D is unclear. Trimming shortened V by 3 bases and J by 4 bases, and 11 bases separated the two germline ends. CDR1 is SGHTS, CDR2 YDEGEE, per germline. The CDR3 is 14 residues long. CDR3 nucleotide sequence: TGTGCCAGCAGCTCACGCAGGAAAAATCAGCCCCAGCATTTT. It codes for CASSSRRKNQPQHF.

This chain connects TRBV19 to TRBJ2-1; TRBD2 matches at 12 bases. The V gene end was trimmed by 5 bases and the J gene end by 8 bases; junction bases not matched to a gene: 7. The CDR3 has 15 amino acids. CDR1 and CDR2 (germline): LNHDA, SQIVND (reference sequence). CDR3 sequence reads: CASSPSGRGVDEQFF. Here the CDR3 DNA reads TGTGCCAGTAGTCCTAGCGGGAGGGGGGTAGATGAGCAGTTCTTC.

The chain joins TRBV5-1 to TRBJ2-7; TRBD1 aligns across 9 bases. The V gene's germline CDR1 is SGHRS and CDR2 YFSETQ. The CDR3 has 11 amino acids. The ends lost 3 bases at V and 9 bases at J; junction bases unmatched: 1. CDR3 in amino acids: CASSSTGGQYF. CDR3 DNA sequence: TGCGCCAGCAGCTCGACAGGGGGGCAGTACTTC.

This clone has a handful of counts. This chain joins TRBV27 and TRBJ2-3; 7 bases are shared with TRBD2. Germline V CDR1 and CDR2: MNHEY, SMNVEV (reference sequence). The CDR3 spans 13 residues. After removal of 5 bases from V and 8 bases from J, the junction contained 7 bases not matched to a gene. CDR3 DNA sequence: TGTGCCAGCAGTCCCAAGGGAGGGAGTACGCAGTATTTT. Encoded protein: CASSPKGGSTQYF.

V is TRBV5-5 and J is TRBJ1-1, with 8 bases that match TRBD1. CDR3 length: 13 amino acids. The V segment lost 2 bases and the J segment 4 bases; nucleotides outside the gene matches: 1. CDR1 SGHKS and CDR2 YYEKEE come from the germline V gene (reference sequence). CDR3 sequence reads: CASSFTGGTEAFF. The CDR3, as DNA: TGTGCCAGCAGCTTTACAGGGGGCACTGAAGCTTTCTTT.

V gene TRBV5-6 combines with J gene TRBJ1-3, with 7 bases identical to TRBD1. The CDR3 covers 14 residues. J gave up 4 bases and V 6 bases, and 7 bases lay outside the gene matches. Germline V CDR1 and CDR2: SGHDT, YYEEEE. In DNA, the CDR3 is TGTGCCAGCACCATAAGGGGGCAAGGAAACACCATATATTTT. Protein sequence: CASTIRGQGNTIYF.

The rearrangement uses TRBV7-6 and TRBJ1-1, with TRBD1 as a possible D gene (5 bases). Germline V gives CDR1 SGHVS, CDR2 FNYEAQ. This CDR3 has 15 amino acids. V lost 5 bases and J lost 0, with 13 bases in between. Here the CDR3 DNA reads TGTGCCAGCAGCCCCAGACAGAGGGTGAACACTGAAGCTTTCTTT. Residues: CASSPRQRVNTEAFF.

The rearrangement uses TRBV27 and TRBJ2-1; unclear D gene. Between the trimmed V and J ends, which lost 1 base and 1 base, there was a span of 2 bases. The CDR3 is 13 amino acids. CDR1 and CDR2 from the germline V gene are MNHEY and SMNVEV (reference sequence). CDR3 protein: CASSLWSYNEQFF. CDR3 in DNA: TGTGCCAGCAGTTTATGGTCCTACAATGAGCAGTTCTTC.

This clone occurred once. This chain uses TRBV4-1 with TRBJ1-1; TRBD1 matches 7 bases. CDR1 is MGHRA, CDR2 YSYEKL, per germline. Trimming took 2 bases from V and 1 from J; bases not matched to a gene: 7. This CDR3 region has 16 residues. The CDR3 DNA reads TGCGCCAGCAGCCAATCACTGACAGGGACGAACACTGAAGCTTTCTTT. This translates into CASSQSLTGTNTEAFF.

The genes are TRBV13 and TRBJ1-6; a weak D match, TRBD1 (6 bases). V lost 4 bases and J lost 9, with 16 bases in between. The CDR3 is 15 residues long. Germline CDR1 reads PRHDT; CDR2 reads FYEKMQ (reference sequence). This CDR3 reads CASSSTGNVGSPLHF. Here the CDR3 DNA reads TGTGCCAGCAGCTCTACAGGGAACGTGGGTTCACCCCTCCACTTT.

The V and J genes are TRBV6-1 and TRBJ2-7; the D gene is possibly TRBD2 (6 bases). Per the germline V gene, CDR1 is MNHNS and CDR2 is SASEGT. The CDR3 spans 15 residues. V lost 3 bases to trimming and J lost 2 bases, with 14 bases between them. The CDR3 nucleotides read TGTGCCAGCAGTGAGGCGGGATGGGGGGCCTACGAGCAGTACTTC. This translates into CASSEAGWGAYEQYF.

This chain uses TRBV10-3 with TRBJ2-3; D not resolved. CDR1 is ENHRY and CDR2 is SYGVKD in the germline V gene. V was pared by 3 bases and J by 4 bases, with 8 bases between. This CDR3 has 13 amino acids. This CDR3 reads CAISDLGPDTQYF. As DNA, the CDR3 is TGTGCCATCAGTGACCTCGGTCCAGATACGCAGTATTTT.

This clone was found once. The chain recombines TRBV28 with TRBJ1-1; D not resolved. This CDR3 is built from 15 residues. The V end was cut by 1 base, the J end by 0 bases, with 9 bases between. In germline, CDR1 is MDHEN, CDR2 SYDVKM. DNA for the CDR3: TGTGCCAGCAGTTTATCTCTCAGTATGAACACTGAAGCTTTCTTT. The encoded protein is CASSLSLSMNTEAFF.

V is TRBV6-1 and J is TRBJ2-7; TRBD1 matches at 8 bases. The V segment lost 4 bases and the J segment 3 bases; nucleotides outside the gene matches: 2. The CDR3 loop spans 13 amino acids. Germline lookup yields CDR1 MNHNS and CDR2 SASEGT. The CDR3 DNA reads TGTGCCAGCAGTGGACAGGGGATCTACGAGCAGTACTTC. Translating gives CASSGQGIYEQYF.

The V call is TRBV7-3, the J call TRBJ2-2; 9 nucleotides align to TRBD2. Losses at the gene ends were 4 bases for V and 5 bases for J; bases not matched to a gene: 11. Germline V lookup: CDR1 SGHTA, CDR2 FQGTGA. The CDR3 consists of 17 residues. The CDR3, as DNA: TGTGCCAGCAGCTCCCCGGGTAGCGGGAGCAGTACCGGGGAGCTGTTTTTT. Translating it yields CASSSPGSGSSTGELFF.

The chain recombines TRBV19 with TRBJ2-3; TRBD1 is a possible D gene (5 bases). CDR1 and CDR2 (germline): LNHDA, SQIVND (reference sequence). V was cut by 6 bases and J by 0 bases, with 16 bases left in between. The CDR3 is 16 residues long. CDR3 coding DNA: TGTGCCAGTAGCCCCCTGGACAAATCTAGCACAGATACGCAGTATTTT. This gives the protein CASSPLDKSSTDTQYF.